A selection of T cell receptor beta chains follows, all from one sample in a study of blood T cells in healthy people across ages. One entry per CDR3 protein, called by TCRdb with MiXCR from the 5' RACE reads. This sample has approximately 880,000 distinct CDR3 sequences; around 46% occur once, and the top ten carry 10% to 15%. The specimen was blood. All receptors derive from a man aged 25-40 years in good health. The CDR3 runs from the conserved cysteine through the conserved F or W. The order of the fields is D gene, J gene, V gene, clone size, CDR3 protein, CDR3 DNA. D genes are given only for firm matches. Rows give clone size only sometimes, using once, few, many, or a class for an expanded clone.

D gene: NA
J gene: TRBJ1-5
V gene: TRBV6-2/TRBV6-3
clone size: NA
CDR3 protein: CASSYSQENQPQHF
CDR3 DNA: TGTGCCAGCAGTTATTCCCAGGAGAATCAGCCCCAGCATTTT

D gene: NA
J gene: TRBJ2-3
V gene: TRBV7-9
clone size: many
CDR3 protein: CASGPLGTDTQYF
CDR3 DNA: TGTGCCAGCGGCCCCCTGGGCACAGATACGCAGTATTTT

D gene: NA
J gene: TRBJ2-3
V gene: TRBV6-5
clone size: NA
CDR3 protein: CASSEPGSDTQYF
CDR3 DNA: TGTGCCAGCAGCGAACCCGGATCAGATACGCAGTATTTT

D gene: NA
J gene: TRBJ1-2
V gene: TRBV7-2
clone size: NA
CDR3 protein: CASSLRQPYGLNGYTF
CDR3 DNA: TGTGCCAGCAGCTTACGACAGCCCTATGGGTTGAATGGCTACACCTTC

D gene: TRBD1
J gene: TRBJ2-7
V gene: TRBV12-3/TRBV12-4
clone size: NA
CDR3 protein: CASSQGQAGSYEQYF
CDR3 DNA: TGTGCCAGCAGCCAGGGACAGGCGGGCTCCTACGAGCAGTACTTC

D gene: NA
J gene: TRBJ2-1
V gene: TRBV5-1
clone size: NA
CDR3 protein: CASSPTPGPRGEQFF
CDR3 DNA: TGCGCCAGCAGCCCCACCCCCGGGCCTCGGGGTGAGCAGTTCTTC

D gene: NA
J gene: TRBJ2-5
V gene: TRBV12-3/TRBV12-4
clone size: NA
CDR3 protein: CASSLSGKKETQYF
CDR3 DNA: TGTGCCAGCAGTTTAAGCGGCAAAAAAGAGACCCAGTACTTC

D gene: NA
J gene: TRBJ2-7
V gene: TRBV6-1
clone size: few
CDR3 protein: CASSELAVAYEQYF
CDR3 DNA: TGTGCCAGCAGTGAATTGGCGGTTGCCTACGAGCAGTACTTC

D gene: NA
J gene: TRBJ1-2
V gene: TRBV5-1
clone size: many
CDR3 protein: CASSLGQAAGGGYTF
CDR3 DNA: TGCGCCAGCAGCTTGGGACAGGCGGCTGGAGGTGGCTACACCTTC

D gene: NA
J gene: TRBJ1-4
V gene: TRBV28
clone size: NA
CDR3 protein: CASSFPSDGGKLFF
CDR3 DNA: TGTGCCAGCAGTTTTCCCTCGGACGGGGGAAAACTGTTTTTT

D gene: NA
J gene: TRBJ2-3
V gene: TRBV27
clone size: few
CDR3 protein: CASSKLRLGQDTQYF
CDR3 DNA: TGTGCCAGCAGTAAACTGAGACTCGGCCAAGATACGCAGTATTTT

D gene: NA
J gene: TRBJ2-2
V gene: TRBV7-2
clone size: NA
CDR3 protein: CASSLSSWELFF
CDR3 DNA: TGTGCCAGCAGCTTATCAAGTTGGGAGCTGTTTTTT

D gene: NA
J gene: TRBJ1-2
V gene: TRBV12-3/TRBV12-4
clone size: once
CDR3 protein: CASKLGTTTNYGYTF
CDR3 DNA: TGTGCCAGCAAATTGGGGACAACCACTAACTATGGCTACACCTTC

D gene: NA
J gene: TRBJ1-2
V gene: TRBV18
clone size: few
CDR3 protein: CASSPSRGGLTANYGYTF
CDR3 DNA: TGTGCCAGCTCACCTAGCCGGGGAGGACTTACCGCTAACTATGGCTACACCTTC

D gene: TRBD2
J gene: TRBJ2-3
V gene: TRBV27
clone size: many
CDR3 protein: CASSLKVFRTSGGVVDTQYF
CDR3 DNA: TGTGCCAGCAGTTTAAAGGTCTTTCGGACTAGCGGGGGGGTAGTAGATACGCAGTATTTT

D gene: NA
J gene: TRBJ2-7
V gene: TRBV6-1
clone size: once
CDR3 protein: CASTALDTYEQYF
CDR3 DNA: TGTGCCAGCACTGCACTAGATACCTACGAGCAGTACTTC

D gene: NA
J gene: TRBJ2-5
V gene: TRBV20-1
clone size: few
CDR3 protein: CSARGSSAQETQYF
CDR3 DNA: TGCAGTGCTAGAGGTTCTAGCGCCCAAGAGACCCAGTACTTC

D gene: NA
J gene: TRBJ1-4
V gene: TRBV28
clone size: NA
CDR3 protein: CASNQGGRLNEKLFF
CDR3 DNA: TGTGCCAGCAACCAAGGGGGACGGCTTAATGAAAAACTGTTTTTT

D gene: TRBD1
J gene: TRBJ2-7
V gene: TRBV12-3/TRBV12-4
clone size: NA
CDR3 protein: CASSLRPSTGGYEQYF
CDR3 DNA: TGTGCCAGCAGTTTACGACCATCGACAGGGGGTTACGAGCAGTACTTC

D gene: TRBD2
J gene: TRBJ2-3
V gene: TRBV12-3/TRBV12-4
clone size: NA
CDR3 protein: CASSPPSGSSTDTQYF
CDR3 DNA: TGTGCCAGCAGTCCTCCTAGCGGTTCGAGCACAGATACGCAGTATTTT

D gene: TRBD1
J gene: TRBJ2-1
V gene: TRBV20-1
clone size: NA
CDR3 protein: CSTISGTGDNEQFF
CDR3 DNA: TGCAGTACTATAAGCGGGACAGGGGACAATGAGCAGTTCTTC

D gene: NA
J gene: TRBJ2-2
V gene: TRBV5-6
clone size: NA
CDR3 protein: CASSLGATRFTGELFF
CDR3 DNA: TGTGCCAGCAGCTTGGGGGCCACGCGTTTCACCGGGGAGCTGTTTTTT

D gene: TRBD2
J gene: TRBJ2-1
V gene: TRBV7-2
clone size: NA
CDR3 protein: CASSVRPGTSGYNEQFF
CDR3 DNA: TGTGCCAGCAGCGTCCGACCCGGGACTAGCGGCTACAATGAGCAGTTCTTC

D gene: NA
J gene: TRBJ2-7
V gene: TRBV21-1
clone size: NA
CDR3 protein: CASSKPGTPALYEQYF
CDR3 DNA: TGTGCCAGCAGCAAGCCCGGGACCCCAGCGTTGTACGAGCAGTACTTC

D gene: TRBD2
J gene: TRBJ2-7
V gene: TRBV5-8
clone size: NA
CDR3 protein: CASSWGLAGTSSYEQYF
CDR3 DNA: TGTGCCAGCAGCTGGGGACTAGCGGGGACTAGCTCCTACGAGCAGTACTTC

D gene: NA
J gene: TRBJ2-7
V gene: TRBV5-1
clone size: NA
CDR3 protein: CASSSRDPSSYEQYF
CDR3 DNA: TGCGCCAGCAGCAGCCGGGACCCAAGCTCCTACGAGCAGTACTTC

D gene: NA
J gene: TRBJ2-2
V gene: TRBV6-5
clone size: NA
CDR3 protein: CASSYGGTTGELFF
CDR3 DNA: TGTGCCAGCAGTTACGGGGGGACGACCGGGGAGCTGTTTTTT

D gene: NA
J gene: TRBJ2-4
V gene: TRBV12-3/TRBV12-4
clone size: many
CDR3 protein: CASTPTARQVNIQYF
CDR3 DNA: TGTGCCAGCACCCCAACCGCCCGACAAGTAAACATTCAGTACTTC

D gene: NA
J gene: TRBJ2-1
V gene: TRBV29-1
clone size: NA
CDR3 protein: CSVATGSRQWEQFF
CDR3 DNA: TGCAGCGTTGCGACGGGCTCGCGACAATGGGAGCAGTTCTTC

D gene: NA
J gene: TRBJ2-5
V gene: TRBV4-1
clone size: few
CDR3 protein: CASSHGVEKETQYF
CDR3 DNA: TGCGCCAGCAGCCACGGGGTTGAGAAAGAGACCCAGTACTTC

D gene: TRBD2
J gene: TRBJ2-7
V gene: TRBV6-2/TRBV6-3
clone size: NA
CDR3 protein: CASMNGPPSGGYNEQYF
CDR3 DNA: TGTGCCAGCATGAACGGCCCACCTAGCGGGGGATACAATGAGCAGTACTTC

D gene: NA
J gene: TRBJ1-6
V gene: TRBV28
clone size: NA
CDR3 protein: CASSFTRPGGSPLHF
CDR3 DNA: TGTGCCAGCAGCTTCACGCGGCCGGGTGGTTCACCCCTCCACTTT

D gene: TRBD1
J gene: TRBJ1-1
V gene: TRBV2
clone size: many
CDR3 protein: CASSPVTGENTEAFF
CDR3 DNA: TGTGCCAGCAGCCCAGTGACAGGGGAAAACACTGAAGCTTTCTTT

D gene: NA
J gene: TRBJ2-2
V gene: TRBV4-2
clone size: NA
CDR3 protein: CASSQDGGNTGELFF
CDR3 DNA: TGTGCCAGCAGTCAAGATGGGGGGAACACCGGGGAGCTGTTTTTT

D gene: TRBD1
J gene: TRBJ2-7
V gene: TRBV5-1
clone size: NA
CDR3 protein: CASSVGQGSDFDEQYF
CDR3 DNA: TGCGCCAGCAGCGTCGGACAGGGGTCGGACTTTGACGAGCAGTACTTC

D gene: NA
J gene: TRBJ1-2
V gene: TRBV27
clone size: NA
CDR3 protein: CASSLWGGDGYTF
CDR3 DNA: TGTGCCAGCAGTTTATGGGGTGGGGATGGCTACACCTTC

D gene: NA
J gene: TRBJ2-7
V gene: TRBV7-2
clone size: NA
CDR3 protein: CASSLVRGHEQYF
CDR3 DNA: TGTGCCAGCAGCTTAGTCAGGGGTCACGAGCAGTACTTC

D gene: TRBD1
J gene: TRBJ2-7
V gene: TRBV28
clone size: NA
CDR3 protein: CASRGGQATSKGLYEQYF
CDR3 DNA: TGTGCCAGCAGAGGGGGACAGGCAACATCAAAAGGCCTCTACGAGCAGTACTTC

D gene: NA
J gene: TRBJ2-7
V gene: TRBV29-1
clone size: NA
CDR3 protein: CSVPGQASEQYF
CDR3 DNA: TGCAGCGTTCCGGGACAAGCTAGCGAGCAGTACTTC

D gene: NA
J gene: TRBJ2-2
V gene: TRBV7-8
clone size: once
CDR3 protein: CASRSRGTTNTGELFF
CDR3 DNA: TGTGCCAGCAGGAGCCGGGGGACAACGAACACCGGGGAGCTGTTTTTT

D gene: NA
J gene: TRBJ1-5
V gene: TRBV20-1
clone size: few
CDR3 protein: CSARSGRGMSQPQHF
CDR3 DNA: TGCAGTGCTAGATCCGGCAGGGGTATGAGTCAGCCCCAGCATTTT

D gene: NA
J gene: TRBJ1-5
V gene: TRBV4-1
clone size: NA
CDR3 protein: CASNMGGAGQPQHF
CDR3 DNA: TGCGCCAGCAATATGGGGGGGGCCGGTCAGCCCCAGCATTTT

D gene: NA
J gene: TRBJ1-5
V gene: TRBV24-1
clone size: NA
CDR3 protein: CATSDRTAYQPQHF
CDR3 DNA: TGTGCCACCAGTGATCGTACAGCCTATCAGCCCCAGCATTTT

D gene: NA
J gene: TRBJ2-3
V gene: TRBV18
clone size: few
CDR3 protein: CASSPHPRDTQYF
CDR3 DNA: TGTGCCAGCTCACCACATCCGCGAGATACGCAGTATTTT

D gene: NA
J gene: TRBJ1-1
V gene: TRBV20-1
clone size: NA
CDR3 protein: CSARLGLSDTEAFF
CDR3 DNA: TGCAGTGCTAGACTAGGATTGTCAGACACTGAAGCTTTCTTT

D gene: TRBD2
J gene: TRBJ2-2
V gene: TRBV29-1
clone size: NA
CDR3 protein: CSVQRGNTGELFF
CDR3 DNA: TGCAGCGTTCAGCGGGGAAACACCGGGGAGCTGTTTTTT

D gene: NA
J gene: TRBJ1-2
V gene: TRBV2
clone size: NA
CDR3 protein: CASSEGEGMGGYTF
CDR3 DNA: TGTGCCAGCAGTGAAGGCGAAGGAATGGGTGGCTACACCTTC

D gene: NA
J gene: TRBJ1-2
V gene: TRBV27
clone size: NA
CDR3 protein: CASSKGETDGYTF
CDR3 DNA: TGTGCCAGCAGTAAGGGGGAAACGGATGGCTACACCTTC

D gene: NA
J gene: TRBJ2-3
V gene: TRBV28
clone size: many
CDR3 protein: CASSFSGVSTDTQYF
CDR3 DNA: TGTGCCAGCAGTTTTTCGGGGGTGAGCACAGATACGCAGTATTTT

D gene: NA
J gene: TRBJ1-6
V gene: TRBV11-3
clone size: NA
CDR3 protein: CASNHRDTNSPLHF
CDR3 DNA: TGTGCCAGCAACCACCGGGATACCAATTCACCCCTCCACTTT